A single sample is the source of the 20 T cell receptor beta chains below, sequenced in a study of T cells in Graves' hyperthyroidism and ophthalmopathy. RNA transcripts served as the template for amplifying TCR beta CDR3 regions. The study used the HTBI primer set for a first-round RT-PCR of the TCR CDR3. TCRdb recomputed calls from the multiplex PCR reads with MiXCR, one row per CDR3 protein. The sample contains 250,000 to 400,000 distinct CDR3 sequences, roughly an eighth of which appear only once. Sequencing was carried out using blood. The receptors were gathered from a woman aged 40 to 50 with Graves' ophthalmopathy.

This clonotype was recorded many times. V usage is TRBV7-6 and J usage is TRBJ2-5; 7 nucleotides match TRBD2. Germline lookup yields CDR1 SGHVS and CDR2 FNYEAQ. The CDR3 runs 16 residues. The V and J ends lost 1 base and 7 bases, in that order; junction bases with no gene match: 12. In nucleotides, the CDR3 is TGTGCCAGCAGCTTAGTCACTAGCGCTAACCCTGGGACCCAGTACTTC. Translated: CASSLVTSANPGTQYF. The full variable domain, its missing parts supplied by reference TRBV7-6 and TRBJ2-5, is GAGVSQSPRYKVTKRGQDVALRCDPISGHVSLYWYRQALGQGPEFLTYFNYEAQQDKSGLPNDRFSAERPEGSISTLTIQRTEQRDSAMYRCASSLVTSANPGTQYFGPGTRLLVL.

The J gene is TRBJ2-1, the V gene TRBV19, with D tentatively TRBD1 (6 bases). This CDR3 has 14 amino acids. V gave up 3 bases and J gave up 7 bases, with 13 bases separating them. The germline V gene encodes CDR1 LNHDA and CDR2 SQIVND (reference sequence). The CDR3 region has the DNA TGTGCCAGTAGTATCGGACAGAGACTAAATGAGCAGTTCTTC. Translating it yields CASSIGQRLNEQFF.

This clonotype was detected ten times or more. The chain recombines TRBV20-1 with TRBJ1-4, with 11 bases identical to TRBD1. Germline-derived CDR1 and CDR2 are DFQATT and SNEGSKA (reference sequence). This CDR3 is 14 amino acids long. Trimming cost V 8 bases and J 8 bases; bases outside gene matches: 10. In DNA, the CDR3 is TGCAGTACTTCCGGGACAGGGGGAGTCGAAAAACTGTTTTTT. It codes for CSTSGTGGVEKLFF.

Note on this clonotype: A clone one base away is much larger, so this may be a read error. The chain links TRBV29-1 to TRBJ1-1; TRBD1 agrees at 7 bases. The germline V gene encodes CDR1 SQVTM and CDR2 ANQGSEA. This CDR3 contains 14 residues. The CDR3 sequence: CSVERTGTNTEALF. For the CDR3, the DNA is TGCAGCGTTGAAAGGACAGGCACGAACACTGAAGCTCTCTTT. The variable domain in full, with the rest retrieved from reference TRBV29-1 and TRBJ1-1, is SAVISQKPSRDICQRGTSLTIQCQVDSQVTMMFWYRQQPGQSLTLIATANQGSEATYESGFVIDKFPISRPNLTFSTLTVSNMSPEDSSIYLCSVERTGTNTEALFGQGTRLTVV.

This clonotype was recorded at least ten times. The chain links TRBV2 to TRBJ2-7, with D hard to call. Trimming cost V 1 base and J 2 bases, with 6 bases left between them. This CDR3 comprises 13 residues. Germline assignment: CDR1 SNHLY and CDR2 FYNNEI. Written as DNA, the CDR3 is TGTGCCAGCAGTGAAGACGGTACCTACGAGCAGTACTTC. As protein: CASSEDGTYEQYF.

This clonotype appeared many times. V gene TRBV20-1 combines with J gene TRBJ2-3; 10 nucleotides align to TRBD2. Trimming cost V 0 bases and J 3 bases; bases outside gene matches: 15. CDR1 and CDR2 (germline): DFQATT, SNEGSKA (reference sequence). This CDR3 is 19 amino acids long. Here the CDR3 reads CSARDIEGALAGGTDTQYF. The CDR3, as DNA: TGCAGTGCTAGAGATATAGAGGGGGCATTAGCGGGAGGAACAGATACGCAGTATTTT.

In the case of this clonotype: The junction differs from germline at one of its ends, possibly a read error. V usage is TRBV6-1 and J usage is TRBJ1-1, with D unclear. CDR1 and CDR2 from the germline V gene are MNHNS and SASEGT. This CDR3 is 11 amino acids long. CDR3 coding DNA: TGTGCCAGCAGTGAAAACACTGAAGCTCTCTTT. Translated: CASSENTEALF.

This clonotype was counted a single time. A much larger clone differs from this one at a single base, so this may be a read error. CDR3 nucleotides: TGCGGTGCTAGAGATCCCTTACGGGGGTACGAGCAGTACTTC. Its translation: CGARDPLRGYEQYF. The chain carries TRBV20-1 and TRBJ2-7; the D gene is possibly TRBD2 (6 bases). CDR3 length: 14 residues. Germline V gives CDR1 DFQATT, CDR2 SNEGSKA (reference sequence).

This clonotype was seen a handful of times. This chain connects TRBV19 to TRBJ1-1; 10 bases align to TRBD1. Losses at the gene ends were 3 bases for V and 5 bases for J; bases not matched to a gene: 6. CDR1 and CDR2 from the germline V gene are LNHDA and SQIVND (reference sequence). This CDR3 has 15 amino acids. CDR3 DNA sequence: TGTGCCAGTAGTATCCTCGGGACAGGGGTGACTGAAGCTTTCTTT. Its protein product is CASSILGTGVTEAFF.

This clonotype showed up many times. The chain combines TRBV24-1 with TRBJ1-2, with D unresolved. V was trimmed by 2 bases and J by 7 bases, leaving 19 bases between them. The CDR3 runs 16 residues. Germline-derived CDR1 and CDR2 are KGHDR and SFDVKD. CDR3 sequence: CATSDSKDPPKSGYTF. In DNA form, the CDR3 reads TGTGCCACCAGTGATTCGAAGGACCCCCCGAAGTCTGGCTACACCTTC.

The rearrangement uses TRBV7-9 and TRBJ2-5; no clear D gene. The CDR3 runs to 13 residues. The germline gives CDR1 SEHNR, CDR2 FQNEAQ (reference sequence). V lost 7 bases and J lost 0, with 9 bases in between. CDR3 loop: CASNRADQETQYF. The CDR3 DNA follows: TGTGCCAGCAATCGGGCCGACCAAGAGACCCAGTACTTC.

The chain joins TRBV12-3 or TRBV12-4 to TRBJ1-1, with unresolved D. The CDR3 runs 14 residues. V lost 6 bases to trimming and J lost 1 base, with 12 bases between them. CDR3 sequence reads: CASSSCPRNTEAFF. The CDR3 coding sequence is TGTGCCAGCAGCTCATGCCCCCGGAACACTGAAGCTTTCTTT.

This clonotype was seen a handful of times. V is TRBV7-9 and J is TRBJ2-1, with D possibly matching TRBD2 (6 bases). This CDR3 is built from 15 residues. Trimming took 5 bases from V and 0 from J, leaving 11 bases between them. The germline CDR1 and CDR2 sequences are SEHNR and FQNEAQ (reference sequence). This CDR3 is CASSPGGISYNEQFF. The CDR3 nucleotides are TGTGCCAGCAGCCCCGGGGGAATCTCCTACAATGAGCAGTTCTTC.

This clonotype was recorded at least ten times. The chain links TRBV7-2 to TRBJ1-5; D is uncertain. Germline V CDR1 and CDR2: SGHTA, FQGNSA. V shed 5 bases and J shed 0 bases, with 11 bases lying between them. The CDR3 totals 15 residues. The CDR3 region has the DNA TGTGCCAGCAGCGTGACGGCTAATAGCAATCAGCCCCAGCATTTT. Translation: CASSVTANSNQPQHF.

This clonotype was detected ten times or more. The CDR3 bases are TGTGCCAGCAGCTTAGTCGAGCAGGGGTGGTTTTCCGAGCAGTACTTC. This encodes CASSLVEQGWFSEQYF. The rearrangement links TRBV7-8 to TRBJ2-7, with D perhaps TRBD1 (6 bases). This CDR3 region has 16 residues. Trimming cost V 1 base and J 6 bases, with 19 bases left between them. Per germline, CDR1 SGHVS and CDR2 FQNEAQ. Complete variable domain (other parts from reference TRBV7-8 and TRBJ2-7): GAGVSQSPRYKVAKRGQDVALRCDPISGHVSLFWYQQALGQGPEFLTYFQNEAQLDKSGLPSDRFFAERPEGSVSTLKIQRTQQEDSAVYLCASSLVEQGWFSEQYFGPGTRLTVT.

This clonotype was observed a handful of times. The CDR3 protein is CASSLAPTVTYEQYF. The CDR3 nucleotides read TGCGCCAGCAGCTTGGCCCCGACAGTTACCTACGAGCAGTACTTC. V is TRBV5-1 and J is TRBJ2-7, with a weak D call TRBD1 (5 bases). V lost 0 bases and J lost 2, with 12 bases in between. Germline CDR1 and CDR2: SGHRS and YFSETQ. CDR3 length: 15 amino acids. Based on the CDR3 plus reference TRBV5-1 and TRBJ2-7, the full variable domain is KAGVTQTPRYLIKTRGQQVTLSCSPISGHRSVSWYQQTPGQGLQFLFEYFSETQRNKGNFPGRFSGRQFSNSRSEMNVSTLELGDSALYLCASSLAPTVTYEQYFGPGTRLTVT.

This clonotype was seen many times. The CDR3: CATSSGQITDTQYF. The CDR3 DNA sequence: TGTGCCACCAGCAGCGGGCAGATCACAGATACGCAGTATTTT. This chain links TRBV15 with TRBJ2-3; no reliable D call. Between the trimmed V and J ends, which lost 3 bases and 2 bases, there was a span of 9 bases. Germline CDR1 is LNHNV and CDR2 is YYDKDF (reference sequence). The CDR3 runs to 14 residues.

V and J are TRBV7-2 and TRBJ1-2; D is undetermined. CDR3 length: 15 amino acids. The V gene's germline CDR1 is SGHTA and CDR2 FQGNSA. The V and J ends lost 2 bases and 4 bases respectively, with 14 bases between them. This chain's CDR3 is CASSLMKEAPYGYTF. In DNA form, the CDR3 reads TGTGCCAGCAGCTTAATGAAAGAGGCTCCCTATGGCTACACCTTC.

This clonotype was counted many times. The chain joins TRBV3-1 to TRBJ2-7, with 7 bases identical to TRBD1. The V gene end was trimmed by 2 bases and the J gene end by 4 bases; junction bases not matched to a gene: 5. The germline V gene encodes CDR1 LGHDT and CDR2 YNNKEL (reference sequence). The CDR3 runs to 14 residues. The CDR3 DNA reads as TGTGCCAGCAGCCAACCGGGACAGAAATACGAGCAGTACTTC. This codes for CASSQPGQKYEQYF.

This clonotype was found many times. V gene TRBV27 combines with J gene TRBJ2-1; no firm D call. Germline CDR1 is MNHEY and CDR2 is SMNVEV (reference sequence). Trimming removed 5 bases from V and 5 bases from J, with 7 bases in between. The length of the CDR3 is 12 residues. The CDR3 DNA is TGTGCCAGCAGTAGAAGCGACAATGAGCAGTTCTTC. As protein: CASSRSDNEQFF.